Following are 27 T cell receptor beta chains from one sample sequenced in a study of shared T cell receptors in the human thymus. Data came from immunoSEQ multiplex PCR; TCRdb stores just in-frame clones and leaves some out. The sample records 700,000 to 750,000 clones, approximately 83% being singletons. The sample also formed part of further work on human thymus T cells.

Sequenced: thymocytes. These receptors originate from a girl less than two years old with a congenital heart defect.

The CDR3 DNA follows: TGTGCCATCAGGGCCCGGACAGAGAGAGGAGAAAAACTGTTTTTT. It encodes CAIRARTERGEKLFF. The rearrangement uses TRBV10-3 and TRBJ1-4; tentative D call: TRBD1 (6 bases). This CDR3 comprises 15 residues. Between the trimmed V and J ends, which lost 6 bases and 8 bases, there was a span of 19 bases. Germline V gene lookup returns CDR1 ENHRY and CDR2 SYGVKD.

The CDR3 loop reads CASALDRDLLRESNNSPLHF. The CDR3 region has the DNA TGTGCTAGTGCTCTCGACCGGGACTTACTCCGAGAAAGCAACAATTCACCCCTCCACTTT. V gene TRBV12-5 combines with J gene TRBJ1-6, with a possible D match to TRBD1 (5 bases). The germline V and J ends were trimmed by 7 bases and 7 bases, with 32 bases remaining between them. This CDR3 is built from 20 residues. Germline values: CDR1 LGHNT, CDR2 FRNRAP.

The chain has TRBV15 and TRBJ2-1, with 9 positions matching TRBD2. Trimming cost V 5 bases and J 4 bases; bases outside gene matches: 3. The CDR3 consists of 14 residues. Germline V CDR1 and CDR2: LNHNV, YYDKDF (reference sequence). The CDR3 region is CATSGTSGYNEQFF. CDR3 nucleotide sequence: TGTGCCACCAGCGGAACTAGCGGGTACAATGAGCAGTTCTTC. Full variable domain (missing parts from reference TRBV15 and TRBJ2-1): DAMVIQNPRYQVTQFGKPVTLSCSQTLNHNVMYWYQQKSSQAPKLLFHYYDKDFNNEADTPDNFQSRRPNTSFCFLDIRSPGLGDTAMYLCATSGTSGYNEQFFGPGTRLTVL.

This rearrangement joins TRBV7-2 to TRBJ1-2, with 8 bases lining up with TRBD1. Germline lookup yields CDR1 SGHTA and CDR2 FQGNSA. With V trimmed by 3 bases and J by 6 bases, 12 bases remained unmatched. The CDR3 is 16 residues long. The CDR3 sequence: CASSFPRTGREDGYTF. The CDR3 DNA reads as TGTGCCAGCAGCTTCCCTCGGACAGGGAGAGAAGATGGCTACACCTTC. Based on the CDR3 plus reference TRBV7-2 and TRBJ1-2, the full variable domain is GAGVSQSPSNKVTEKGKDVELRCDPISGHTALYWYRQSLGQGLEFLIYFQGNSAPDKSGLPSDRFSAERTGGSVSTLTIQRTQQEDSAVYLCASSFPRTGREDGYTFGSGTRLTVV.

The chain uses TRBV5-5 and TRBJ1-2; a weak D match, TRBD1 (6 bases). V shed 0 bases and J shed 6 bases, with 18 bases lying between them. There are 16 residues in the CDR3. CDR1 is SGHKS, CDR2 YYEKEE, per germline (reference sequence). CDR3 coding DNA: TGTGCCAGCAGCTTGGATCCAGGACCCCCAGGGGATGGCTACACCTTC. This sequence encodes CASSLDPGPPGDGYTF.

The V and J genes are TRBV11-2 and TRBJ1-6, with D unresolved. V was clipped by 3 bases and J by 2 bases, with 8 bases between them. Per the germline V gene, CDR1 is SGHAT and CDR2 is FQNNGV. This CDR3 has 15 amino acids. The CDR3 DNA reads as TGTGCCAGCAGCTTGGGAGTTGCCTATAATTCACCCCTCCACTTT. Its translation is CASSLGVAYNSPLHF.

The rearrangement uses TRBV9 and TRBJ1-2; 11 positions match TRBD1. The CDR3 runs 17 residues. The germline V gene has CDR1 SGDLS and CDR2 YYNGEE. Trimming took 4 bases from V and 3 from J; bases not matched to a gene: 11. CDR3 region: CASSSGQGAAYDYGYTF. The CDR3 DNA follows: TGTGCCAGCAGCTCCGGACAGGGGGCGGCGTATGACTATGGCTACACCTTC.

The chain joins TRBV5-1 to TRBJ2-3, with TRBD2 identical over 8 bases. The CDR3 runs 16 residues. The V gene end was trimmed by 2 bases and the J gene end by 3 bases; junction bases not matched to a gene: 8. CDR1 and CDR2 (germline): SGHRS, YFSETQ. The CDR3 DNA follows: TGCGCCAGCAGCTTCCGGGCGGGGGGAGAGACAGATACGCAGTATTTT. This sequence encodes CASSFRAGGETDTQYF.

The CDR3 coding sequence is TGTGCCAGTAGTTACAGGGCGAAGAACACTGAAGCTTTCTTT. Translated: CASSYRAKNTEAFF. The chain uses TRBV19 and TRBJ1-1; D may be TRBD1 (6 bases). This CDR3 region has 14 residues. V was pared by 5 bases and J by 1 base, with 11 bases between. Germline assignment: CDR1 LNHDA and CDR2 SQIVND (reference sequence).

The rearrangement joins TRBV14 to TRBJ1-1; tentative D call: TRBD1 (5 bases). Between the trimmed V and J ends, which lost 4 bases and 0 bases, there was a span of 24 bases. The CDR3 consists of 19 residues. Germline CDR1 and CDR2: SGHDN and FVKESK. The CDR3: CASSLAPPGTYYLNTEAFF. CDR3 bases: TGTGCCAGCAGCCTCGCCCCGCCAGGGACTTACTATTTGAACACTGAAGCTTTCTTT.

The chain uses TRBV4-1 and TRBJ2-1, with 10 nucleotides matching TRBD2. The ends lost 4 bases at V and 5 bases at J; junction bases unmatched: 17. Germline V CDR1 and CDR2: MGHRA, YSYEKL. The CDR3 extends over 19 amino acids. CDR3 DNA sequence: TGCGCCAGCAGCCTTAGATACGGAGCGGGGGGGCCGGGCAACAATGAGCAGTTCTTC. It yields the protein CASSLRYGAGGPGNNEQFF.

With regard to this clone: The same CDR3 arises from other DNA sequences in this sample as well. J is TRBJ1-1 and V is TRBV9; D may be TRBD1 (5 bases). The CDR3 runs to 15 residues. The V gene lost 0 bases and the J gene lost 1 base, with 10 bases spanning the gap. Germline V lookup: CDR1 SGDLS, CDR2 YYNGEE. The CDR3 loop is CASSVEGQGNTEAFF. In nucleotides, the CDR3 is TGTGCCAGCAGCGTAGAGGGGCAGGGGAACACTGAAGCTTTCTTT.

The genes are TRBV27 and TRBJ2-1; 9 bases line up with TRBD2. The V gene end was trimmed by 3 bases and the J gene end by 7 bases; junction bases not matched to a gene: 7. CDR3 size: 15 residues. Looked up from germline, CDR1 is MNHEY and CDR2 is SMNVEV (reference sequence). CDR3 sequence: CASSFGRGGVNEQFF. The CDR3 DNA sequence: TGTGCCAGCAGTTTTGGGCGGGGGGGTGTTAATGAGCAGTTCTTC.

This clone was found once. CDR3 protein: CASSQWDRGRVFGYTF. The CDR3 region has the DNA TGCGCCAGCAGCCAATGGGACAGGGGGCGCGTTTTTGGCTACACCTTC. The V gene is TRBV4-3, the J gene TRBJ1-2, with TRBD1 matching over 12 bases. Trimming at V came to 2 bases and at J to 7 bases, leaving 8 bases not matched to a gene. The CDR3 extends over 16 amino acids. Germline loops: CDR1 LGHNA, CDR2 YSLEER.

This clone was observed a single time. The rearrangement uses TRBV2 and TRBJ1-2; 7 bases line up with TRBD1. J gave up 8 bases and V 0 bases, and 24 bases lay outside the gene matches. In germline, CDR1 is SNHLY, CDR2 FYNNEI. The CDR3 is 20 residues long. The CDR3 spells CASSEALGVSRTGGEGGYTF. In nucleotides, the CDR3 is TGTGCCAGCAGTGAAGCGCTTGGGGTTAGTCGGACAGGCGGAGAGGGAGGCTACACCTTC. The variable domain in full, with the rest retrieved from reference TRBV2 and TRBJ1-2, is EPEVTQTPSHQVTQMGQEVILRCVPISNHLYFYWYRQILGQKVEFLVSFYNNEISEKSEIFDDQFSVERPDGSNFTLKIRSTKLEDSAMYFCASSEALGVSRTGGEGGYTFGSGTRLTVV.

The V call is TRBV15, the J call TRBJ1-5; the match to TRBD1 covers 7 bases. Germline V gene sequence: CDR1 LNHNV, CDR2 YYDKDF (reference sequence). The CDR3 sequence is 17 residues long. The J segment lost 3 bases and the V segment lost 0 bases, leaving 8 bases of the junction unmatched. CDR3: CATSRDPGTAFNQPQHF. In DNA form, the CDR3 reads TGTGCCACCAGCAGAGATCCCGGGACAGCCTTCAATCAGCCCCAGCATTTT.

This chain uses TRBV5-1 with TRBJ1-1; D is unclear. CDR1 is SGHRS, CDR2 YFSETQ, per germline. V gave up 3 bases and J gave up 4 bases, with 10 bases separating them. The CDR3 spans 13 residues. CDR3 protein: CASSSRRGTEAFF. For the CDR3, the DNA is TGCGCCAGCAGCTCAAGACGGGGCACTGAAGCTTTCTTT.

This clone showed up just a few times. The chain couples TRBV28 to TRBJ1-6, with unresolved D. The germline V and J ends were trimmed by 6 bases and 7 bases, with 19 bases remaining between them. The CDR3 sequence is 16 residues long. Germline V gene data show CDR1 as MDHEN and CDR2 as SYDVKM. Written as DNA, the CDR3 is TGTGCCAGCAGCCCTGTCAGTGGGAGACCCAATTCACCCCTCCACTTT. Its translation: CASSPVSGRPNSPLHF.

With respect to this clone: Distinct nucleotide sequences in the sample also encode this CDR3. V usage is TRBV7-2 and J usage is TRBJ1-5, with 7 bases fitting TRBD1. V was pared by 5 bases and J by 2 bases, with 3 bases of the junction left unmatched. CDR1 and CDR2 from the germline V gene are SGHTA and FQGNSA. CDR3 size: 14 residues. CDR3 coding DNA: TGTGCCAGCAGCAACAGGGGTCGCAATCAGCCCCAGCATTTT. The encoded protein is CASSNRGRNQPQHF.

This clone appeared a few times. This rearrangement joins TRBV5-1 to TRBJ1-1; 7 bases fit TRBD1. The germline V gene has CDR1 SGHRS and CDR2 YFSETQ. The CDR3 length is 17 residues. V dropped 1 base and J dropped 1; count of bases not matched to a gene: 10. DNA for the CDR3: TGCGCCAGCAGCTTGTCAGGGGGTCTTTTCGGGAACACTGAAGCTTTCTTT. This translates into CASSLSGGLFGNTEAFF.

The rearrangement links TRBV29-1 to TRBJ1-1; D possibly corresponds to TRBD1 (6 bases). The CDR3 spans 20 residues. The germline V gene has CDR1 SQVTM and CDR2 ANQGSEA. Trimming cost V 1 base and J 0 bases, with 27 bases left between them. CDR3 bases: TGCAGCGTTGAAGGGGGAGAGCCGTCCACAGGGAGTGGTATGAACACTGAAGCTTTCTTT. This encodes CSVEGGEPSTGSGMNTEAFF.

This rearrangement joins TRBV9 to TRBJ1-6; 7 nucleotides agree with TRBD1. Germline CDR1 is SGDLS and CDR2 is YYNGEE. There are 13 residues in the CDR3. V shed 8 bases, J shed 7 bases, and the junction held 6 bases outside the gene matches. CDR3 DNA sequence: TGTGCCAGTGCGGGACAGCGAAATTCACCCCTCCACTTT. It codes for CASAGQRNSPLHF.

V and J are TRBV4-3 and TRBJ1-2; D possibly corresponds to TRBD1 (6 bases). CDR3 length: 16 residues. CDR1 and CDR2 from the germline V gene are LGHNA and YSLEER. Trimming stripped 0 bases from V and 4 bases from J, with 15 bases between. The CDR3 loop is CASSQDIWGPPYGYTF. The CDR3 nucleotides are TGCGCCAGCAGCCAAGATATATGGGGGCCTCCCTATGGCTACACCTTC.

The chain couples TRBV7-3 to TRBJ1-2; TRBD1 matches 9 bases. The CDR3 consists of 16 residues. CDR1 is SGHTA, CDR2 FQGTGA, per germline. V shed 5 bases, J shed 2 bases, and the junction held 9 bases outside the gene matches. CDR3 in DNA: TGTGCCAGCAGCCCACGGCCCGGGACAGGGAACTATGGCTACACCTTC. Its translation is CASSPRPGTGNYGYTF.

The CDR3 is CASSLHLGQPQHF. CDR3 DNA: TGTGCCAGCAGCTTGCACCTCGGGCAGCCCCAGCATTTT. The J gene is TRBJ1-5, the V gene TRBV5-8, with D uncertain. CDR3 length equals 13 residues. Trimming took 1 base from V and 7 from J, leaving 9 bases between them. Germline values: CDR1 SGHTS, CDR2 YDEGEE. Complete variable domain (other parts from reference TRBV5-8 and TRBJ1-5): EAGVTQSPTHLIKTRGQQATLRCSPISGHTSVYWYQQALGLGLQFLLWYDEGEERNRGNFPPRFSGRQFPNYSSELNVNALELEDSALYLCASSLHLGQPQHFGDGTRLSIL.

The CDR3 region is CASSELGLAGSSYEQYF. The CDR3 region has the DNA TGTGCCAGCAGTGAACTAGGACTAGCGGGAAGCTCCTACGAGCAGTACTTC. The gene calls are TRBV6-1 and TRBJ2-7; 12 nucleotides agree with TRBD2. The germline V gene has CDR1 MNHNS and CDR2 SASEGT. There are 17 residues in the CDR3. J lost 0 bases, V lost 2 bases, and 5 bases had no gene match.

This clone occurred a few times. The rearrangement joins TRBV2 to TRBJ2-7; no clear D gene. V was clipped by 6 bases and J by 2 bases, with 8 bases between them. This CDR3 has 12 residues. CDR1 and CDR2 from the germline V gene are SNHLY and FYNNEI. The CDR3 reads CASRGRTYEQYF. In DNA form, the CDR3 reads TGTGCCAGCAGGGGCCGGACCTACGAGCAGTACTTC.